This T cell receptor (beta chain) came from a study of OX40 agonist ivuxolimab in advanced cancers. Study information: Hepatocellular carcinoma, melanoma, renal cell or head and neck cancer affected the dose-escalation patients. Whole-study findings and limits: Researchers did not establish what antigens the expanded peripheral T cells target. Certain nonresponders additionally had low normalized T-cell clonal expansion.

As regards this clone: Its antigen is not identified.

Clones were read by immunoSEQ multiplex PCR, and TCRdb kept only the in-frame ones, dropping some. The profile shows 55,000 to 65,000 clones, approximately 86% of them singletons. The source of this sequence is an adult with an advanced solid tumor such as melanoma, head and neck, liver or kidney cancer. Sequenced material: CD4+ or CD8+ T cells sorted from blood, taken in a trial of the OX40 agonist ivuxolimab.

DNA for the CDR3: TGTGCCAGCAGCTCACAGCGGGGGGGCCTCACCGGGGAGCTGTTTTTT. Its protein product is CASSSQRGGLTGELFF. V usage is TRBV5-4 and J usage is TRBJ2-2; TRBD2 matches 10 bases. The CDR3 is made up of 16 amino acids. V trimming: 3 bases; J trimming: 4 bases; junction bases outside the gene matches: 6. Germline loops: CDR1 SGHNT, CDR2 YYREEE (reference sequence).